This T cell receptor (beta chain) is drawn from a study of CD4 T cells in relation to SARS-CoV-2 and coronaviruses. The wider study: ViraFEST: approximately 10-day antigen culture of PBMCs, then TCR beta CDR3 sequencing. Convalescent patients were roughly 8 males and a handful of females; two were Hispanic.

The table came from immunoSEQ multiplex PCR; TCRdb's copy has only in-frame clones and leaves some out. The table includes some 37,000 clones, just over 75% detected once. V was cut by 0 bases and J by 10 bases, with 13 bases left in between. This CDR3 comprises 13 residues. Germline V gene lookup returns CDR1 SQVTM and CDR2 ANQGSEA. Regarding the study as a whole: Samples before the pandemic and after infection were not matched within any donor. The cross-reactivity analysis covered only spike protein, not other viral proteins.

The table lists this clone with a count of one. No antigen is known for it. This receptor was identified in an adult with COVID-19. The chain links TRBV29-1 to TRBJ2-1; D ambiguous. Sequenced sample: memory CD4+ T cells from PBMCs, cultured in vitro. The CDR3, as DNA: TGCAGCGTTGAAGAGATACTGTTAACCGAGCAGTTCTTC. Its translation: CSVEEILLTEQFF.